This T cell receptor beta chain is from a study of T cell changes during pregnancy in multiple sclerosis. Libraries were prepared by immunoSEQ multiplex PCR; TCRdb keeps only in-frame clonotypes and omits some of them. The table lists 25,000 to 40,000 clones, 89% of them singletons. J was trimmed by 6 bases and V by 8 bases; bases with no gene match: 7. Germline CDR1 and CDR2: MNHEY and SMNVEV (reference sequence). This CDR3 spans 13 amino acids. This TCR was sampled from a female donor with multiple sclerosis, enrolled in a pregnancy study. Sequenced here: CD8+ T cells from peripheral blood mononuclear cells, sampled in the second trimester of pregnancy. The chain recombines TRBV27 with TRBJ2-1; TRBD2 matches at 7 bases. The CDR3 DNA reads as TGTGCCAGCCAGGAGCGGGAAGGCAATGAGCAGTTCTTC. Translation gives CASQEREGNEQFF.